The rows below give T cell receptor beta chains drawn from one sample of a study of identical twins. TCRdb re-called the 5' RACE reads with MiXCR, one entry per CDR3 protein. Here the sample spans around 1.7 million distinct CDR3 sequences, 32% being singletons. Specimen: cord blood. The receptors come from a newborn girl in good health. Each CDR3 is given with its conserved first and last residue. The D gene is left open where the match is weak. Size values are once, few and many counts, or a class for expanded clones, and some rows have none.

>.|.|TRBJ1-1|TRBV24-1
CATSATWGSAFF
TGTGCCACCAGTGCCACCTGGGGGTCGGCTTTCTTT
>.|TRBD1|TRBJ2-7|TRBV7-2
CAGSSGTGPYEQYF
TGTGCCGGCAGCTCCGGGACAGGCCCCTACGAGCAGTACTTC
>.|TRBD2|TRBJ2-1|TRBV4-2
CASSQEETSGYNEQFF
TGTGCCAGCAGCCAAGAGGAGACTAGCGGCTACAATGAGCAGTTCTTC
>.|.|TRBJ2-2|TRBV19
CASSIISTGELFF
TGTGCCAGTAGTATAATAAGCACCGGGGAGCTGTTTTTT
>many|.|TRBJ2-4|TRBV5-6
CASSLGGLLAKNIQYF
TGTGCCAGCAGTTTAGGAGGGCTACTAGCCAAAAACATTCAGTACTTC
>few|.|TRBJ1-2|TRBV20-1
CSARDEGRVNYGYTF
TGCAGTGCTAGAGATGAGGGCAGGGTTAACTATGGCTACACCTTC
>few|TRBD2|TRBJ2-1|TRBV6-2/TRBV6-3
CASRPSGSYEQFF
TGTGCCAGCAGGCCTAGCGGGAGCTATGAGCAGTTCTTC
>few|.|TRBJ2-7|TRBV20-1
CSARDVGSPQYF
TGCAGTGCTAGAGATGTGGGCAGCCCCCAGTACTTC
>few|TRBD2|TRBJ2-1|TRBV12-5
CASGASGRAHEQFF
TGTGCTAGTGGAGCTAGCGGGAGGGCCCATGAGCAGTTCTTC
>.|.|TRBJ2-1|TRBV4-1
CASRSTRNNEQFF
TGCGCCAGCAGGTCTACTAGGAACAATGAGCAGTTCTTC
>few|.|TRBJ1-6|TRBV2
CASSSTRTPDSPLHF
TGTGCCAGCAGCTCGACAAGGACGCCCGATTCACCCCTCCACTTT
>.|.|TRBJ2-1|TRBV4-2
CASSPGQGGSYNEQFF
TGTGCTAGCAGCCCGGGCCAAGGTGGTTCATACAATGAGCAGTTCTTC
>.|.|TRBJ2-4|TRBV7-6
CASSARLDSIQYF
TGTGCCAGCAGCGCCCGACTAGATAGCATTCAGTACTTC
>few|.|TRBJ1-1|TRBV12-3/TRBV12-4
CASSRGRWNTEAFF
TGTGCCAGCAGCCGGGGACGGTGGAACACTGAAGCTTTCTTT
>.|TRBD2|TRBJ2-7|TRBV20-1
CSAISVAGMDEQYF
TGCAGTGCTATCTCCGTAGCGGGAATGGACGAGCAGTACTTC
>few|TRBD2|TRBJ2-7|TRBV6-2/TRBV6-3
CASRQTSAYSYEQYF
TGTGCCAGCAGGCAGACTAGCGCCTACTCCTACGAGCAGTACTTC
>.|TRBD1|TRBJ2-7|TRBV4-1
CASSQFDRAHEQYF
TGCGCCAGCAGCCAATTTGACAGGGCCCACGAGCAGTACTTC
>once|.|TRBJ1-3|TRBV6-6
CASRRGENTIYF
TGTGCCAGCAGAAGGGGGGAAAACACCATATATTTT
>few|TRBD1|TRBJ1-2|TRBV30
CACSKGTDDYTF
TGTGCCTGCTCTAAAGGGACAGATGACTACACCTTC
>.|.|TRBJ1-1|TRBV5-1
CASGPDGRTEAFF
TGCGCCAGCGGCCCGGATGGTAGGACTGAAGCTTTCTTT
>.|.|TRBJ2-1|TRBV7-2
CASSLGGTALPYNEQFF
TGTGCCAGCAGCTTGGGGGGGACAGCCTTGCCCTACAATGAGCAGTTCTTC
>.|.|TRBJ2-1|TRBV2
CASSDRNSPNEEQFF
TGTGCCAGCAGTGACAGGAACTCCCCCAATGAGGAGCAGTTCTTC
>.|TRBD1|TRBJ2-5|TRBV9
CAGSPGTGFQETQYF
TGTGCCGGCAGCCCCGGGACAGGGTTTCAAGAGACCCAGTACTTC
>few|.|TRBJ1-1|TRBV20-1
CSPSGTEAFF
TGCAGCCCCTCGGGGACCGAAGCTTTCTTT
>.|.|TRBJ2-3|TRBV20-1
CSERLGGLATQYF
TGCAGTGAGCGACTAGGGGGGCTGGCTACGCAGTATTTT
>.|.|TRBJ1-2|TRBV10-3
CAISVQGRSNYGYTF
TGTGCCATCAGTGTTCAGGGCAGGTCTAACTATGGCTACACCTTC
>few|.|TRBJ2-1|TRBV13
CASSSPTGVSYNEQFF
TGTGCCAGCAGCTCCCCAACGGGCGTCTCCTACAATGAGCAGTTCTTC
>.|.|TRBJ2-7|TRBV7-6
CASSLGTNYYEQYF
TGTGCCAGCAGCTTGGGGACGAATTACTACGAGCAGTACTTC
>few|.|TRBJ1-1|TRBV20-1
CTTGGRLNTEAFF
TGCACCACTGGGGGGAGATTGAACACTGAAGCTTTCTTT
>.|TRBD1|TRBJ1-1|TRBV27
CASSLDRAKEAFF
TGTGCCAGCAGTTTAGACAGGGCGAAGGAAGCTTTCTTT
>.|TRBD2|TRBJ2-2|TRBV20-1
CSLRSGSRDTGELFF
TGCAGTCTACGAAGCGGGAGTCGGGACACCGGGGAGCTGTTTTTT
>few|TRBD1|TRBJ1-1|TRBV10-3
CAIRGQERDEAFF
TGTGCCATCAGGGGACAGGAGCGGGATGAAGCTTTCTTT
>few|TRBD2|TRBJ2-1|TRBV6-1
CASSTSGGNYNEQFF
TGTGCCAGCAGTACTAGCGGGGGGAACTACAATGAGCAGTTCTTC
>.|.|TRBJ2-3|TRBV29-1
CSVMGRQRTDTQYF
TGCAGCGTCATGGGACGGCAACGCACAGATACGCAGTATTTT
>few|.|TRBJ1-5|TRBV20-1
CSARRSSSPGNQPQHF
TGCAGTGCTAGAAGGTCGTCCTCCCCCGGCAATCAGCCCCAGCATTTT
>.|.|TRBJ2-2|TRBV21-1
CASSVTVMTGELFF
TGTGCCAGCAGCGTCACGGTCATGACCGGGGAGCTGTTTTTT
>.|.|TRBJ2-7|TRBV3-1
CASSLTTSYNEQYF
TGTGCCAGCAGCCTGACAACCTCCTACAATGAGCAGTACTTC
>.|TRBD2|TRBJ2-3|TRBV7-2
CASSLAGLAVITDTQYF
TGTGCCAGCAGCTTAGCGGGACTAGCGGTAATCACAGATACGCAGTATTTT
>few|.|TRBJ1-2|TRBV20-1
CSARDLERGLSGYTF
TGCAGTGCTAGAGATCTCGAGAGGGGGTTATCTGGCTACACCTTC
>.|.|TRBJ2-3|TRBV4-1
CASSNAGEVYF
TGCGCCAGCAGCAACGCAGGGGAGGTGTATTTT